A single sample is the source of the 27 T cell receptor beta chains below, sequenced in a study of shared clonotypes between healthy human individuals. Profiled with immunoSEQ multiplex PCR; TCRdb holds only in-frame clones, not every one. Among 550,000 to 700,000 clones, roughly 72% were seen once, and the ten largest hold 1.5% to 2%. Input material: memory CD4+ T cells sorted from blood. The subset was: CD45RA-negative fraction. The receptor set was obtained from a young woman in good health.

The V and J genes are TRBV28 and TRBJ1-1; D call uncertain. The CDR3 sequence is 14 residues long. CDR1 is MDHEN, CDR2 SYDVKM, per germline. The V gene lost 5 bases and the J gene lost 0 bases, with 10 bases spanning the gap. CDR3 region: CASSRNLMNTEAFF. The CDR3 DNA reads as TGTGCCAGCAGTCGAAATCTGATGAACACTGAAGCTTTCTTT.

This sequence joins TRBV7-2 and TRBJ2-7, with 8 positions matching TRBD1. V was pared by 1 base and J by 0 bases, with 2 bases of the junction left unmatched. The CDR3 runs to 15 residues. CDR1 and CDR2 from the germline V gene are SGHTA and FQGNSA. The chain's CDR3 is CASSLVRGLSYEQYF. CDR3 DNA: TGTGCCAGCAGCTTAGTCAGGGGGCTCTCCTACGAGCAGTACTTC.

The chain has TRBV15 and TRBJ1-1, with unresolved D. Trimming cost V 4 bases and J 7 bases, with 13 bases left between them. CDR1 is LNHNV and CDR2 is YYDKDF in the germline V gene (reference sequence). CDR3 size: 13 residues. CDR3 nucleotide sequence: TGTGCCACCAGCAACCGGTCTCGAGGTGAAGCTTTCTTT. Protein: CATSNRSRGEAFF.

This chain connects TRBV28 to TRBJ1-2; TRBD1 matches 7 bases. Trimming cost V 2 bases and J 8 bases; bases outside gene matches: 11. Germline V CDR1 and CDR2: MDHEN, SYDVKM. The CDR3 has 15 residues. CDR3 in amino acids: CASSLRVAGGQGYTF. For the CDR3, the DNA is TGTGCCAGCAGTTTAAGGGTAGCAGGGGGACAGGGCTACACCTTC.

V gene TRBV4-2 combines with J gene TRBJ1-2, with D perhaps TRBD1 (6 bases). This CDR3 has 16 residues. Trimming pared 4 bases from V and 1 base from J, leaving 16 bases between. CDR1 is LGHNA, CDR2 YNFKEQ, per germline. The CDR3 reads CASSPKQGYDNYGYTF. In nucleotides, the CDR3 is TGTGCCAGCAGCCCGAAACAGGGCTATGATAACTATGGCTACACCTTC.

CDR3 amino acids: CAWEIGNTIYF. The CDR3 nucleotides are TGTGCCTGGGAGATCGGAAACACCATATATTTT. The chain carries TRBV30 and TRBJ1-3; D gene unclear. CDR1 and CDR2 (germline): GTSNPN, SVGIG (reference sequence). The CDR3 has 11 residues. V lost 5 bases and J 4 bases, leaving 6 bases between the germline ends.

This clone has ten or more counts. The chain uses TRBV7-2 and TRBJ1-5; 10 bases fit TRBD1. The CDR3 loop spans 15 amino acids. V shed 0 bases and J 5 bases; nucleotides not matched to a gene: 1. CDR1 is SGHTA, CDR2 FQGNSA, per germline. The CDR3 sequence is CASSLAGQGYQPQHF. The CDR3 DNA reads as TGTGCCAGCAGCTTAGCGGGACAGGGGTATCAGCCCCAGCATTTT.

The chain links TRBV6-6 to TRBJ2-7, with D perhaps matching TRBD1 (5 bases). V lost 6 bases to trimming and J lost 6 bases, with 12 bases between them. The germline V gene has CDR1 MNHNY and CDR2 SVGAGI (reference sequence). The CDR3 has 12 amino acids. The CDR3 nucleotides read TGTGCCAGCAGCCCAGGGATCTTCGAGCAGTACTTC. It yields the protein CASSPGIFEQYF.

J is TRBJ1-1 and V is TRBV7-3; 8 nucleotides match TRBD1. J lost 7 bases, V lost 2 bases, and 9 bases had no gene match. This CDR3 contains 15 residues. Germline assignment: CDR1 SGHTA and CDR2 FQGTGA. This CDR3 is CASSLLARQGNEAFF. The CDR3 nucleotides read TGTGCCAGCAGCTTATTAGCGAGACAGGGGAATGAAGCTTTCTTT.

The genes are TRBV5-1 and TRBJ2-5; D is possibly TRBD2 (6 bases). The germline gives CDR1 SGHRS, CDR2 YFSETQ. Trimming shortened V by 4 bases and J by 4 bases, and 23 bases separated the two germline ends. This CDR3 has 17 amino acids. The CDR3 DNA sequence: TGCGCCAGCAGCCCGAATGCTGGATTTGGGGGAGGAGAGACCCAGTACTTC. It codes for CASSPNAGFGGGETQYF.

This rearrangement joins TRBV6-5 to TRBJ1-5, with D possibly being TRBD1 (6 bases). V was clipped by 5 bases and J by 4 bases, with 12 bases between them. Germline CDR1 reads MNHEY; CDR2 reads SVGAGI. The CDR3 loop spans 14 amino acids. CDR3 sequence reads: CASSGGGGNQPQHF. CDR3 nucleotides: TGTGCCAGCAGTGGAGGGGGAGGGAATCAGCCCCAGCATTTT.

V gene TRBV29-1 combines with J gene TRBJ2-1, with a tentative D call TRBD2 (5 bases). V dropped 7 bases and J dropped 4 bases, with 8 bases sitting between them. Germline CDR1 is SQVTM and CDR2 is ANQGSEA. The CDR3 length is 11 residues. CDR3 coding DNA: TGCAGCGCGGACTTTTACAATGAGCAGTTCTTC. Translated: CSADFYNEQFF.

This clone was seen a handful of times. Other DNA sequences within the sample encode an identical CDR3. The V gene is TRBV28, the J gene TRBJ1-5; D may be TRBD1 (6 bases). The germline V gene has CDR1 MDHEN and CDR2 SYDVKM. CDR3 length: 15 residues. Trimming cost V 4 bases and J 0 bases, with 10 bases left between them. The CDR3 spells CASSSQGTSNQPQHF. The CDR3 DNA follows: TGTGCCAGCAGTTCCCAGGGGACTAGCAATCAGCCCCAGCATTTT.

The rearrangement joins TRBV28 to TRBJ1-2; D is unresolved. CDR3 length: 15 residues. V lost 5 bases to trimming and J lost 3 bases, with 16 bases between them. Germline V CDR1 and CDR2: MDHEN, SYDVKM. The CDR3, as DNA: TGTGCCAGCAGTACAACGGGCCCCGGGGACTATGGCTACACCTTC. It encodes CASSTTGPGDYGYTF.

The genes are TRBV11-2 and TRBJ2-7, with 10 positions matching TRBD2. The germline V gene has CDR1 SGHAT and CDR2 FQNNGV. The CDR3 spans 16 residues. Losses at the gene ends were 5 bases for V and 4 bases for J; bases not matched to a gene: 11. The CDR3: CASSRTLSGRGYEQYF. The CDR3 coding sequence is TGTGCCAGCAGCCGAACCCTAAGCGGGAGGGGTTACGAGCAGTACTTC.

Comment on this clone: The germline gene is not matched at one end of the junction; a read error may be the cause. CDR3 amino acids: CASSLDRGYGYTF. For the CDR3, the DNA is TGTGCCAGCAGCCTAGACAGGGGTTATGGCTACACCTTC. The chain links TRBV11-2 to TRBJ1-2, with 8 bases fitting TRBD1. This CDR3 is built from 13 residues. CDR1 SGHAT and CDR2 FQNNGV come from the germline V gene.

The chain has TRBV25-1 and TRBJ2-5; D is unresolved. The better agreement between TRBJ2-7 and the DNA end casts doubt on the J call. The CDR3 has 11 residues. Germline V gives CDR1 MGHDK, CDR2 SYGVNS. CDR3 in amino acids: CASSEQREQYF. The DNA of the CDR3 is TGTGCCAGCAGTGAACAGCGCGAGCAGTACTTC.

This clone has ten or more counts. V gene TRBV29-1 combines with J gene TRBJ2-7; D is perhaps TRBD1 or TRBD2 (6 bases each). CDR1 is SQVTM and CDR2 is ANQGSEA in the germline V gene. This CDR3 has 13 amino acids. Trimming stripped 7 bases from V and 6 bases from J, with 19 bases between. The CDR3 DNA reads TGCAGCGCCAAGACCCTGGGGGGCTCCGAGCAGTACTTC. Its translation is CSAKTLGGSEQYF.

The chain couples TRBV30 to TRBJ2-7; 8 nucleotides match TRBD1. Germline V gene lookup returns CDR1 GTSNPN and CDR2 SVGIG (reference sequence). J lost 0 bases, V lost 3 bases, and 7 bases had no gene match. The CDR3 has 15 amino acids. CDR3 coding DNA: TGTGCCTGGAGACCAACAGGGGGTAGCTCCTACGAGCAGTACTTC. This translates into CAWRPTGGSSYEQYF.

This CDR3 is CASSRHSSSYNEQFF. CDR3 coding DNA: TGTGCCAGCAGTCGCCACTCAAGCTCCTACAATGAGCAGTTCTTC. The V and J genes are TRBV6-6 and TRBJ2-1; D unclear. This CDR3 region has 15 residues. Trimming left V 5 bases short and J 0 bases short, with 11 bases between. Germline V gives CDR1 MNHNY, CDR2 SVGAGI (reference sequence).

This clone was counted between two and nine times. Other DNA sequences in the sample encode the same CDR3. The chain recombines TRBV7-9 with TRBJ1-5; the D is unclear. Germline-derived CDR1 and CDR2 are SEHNR and FQNEAQ (reference sequence). Trimming left V 1 base short and J 5 bases short, with 3 bases between. The CDR3 sequence is 12 residues long. The CDR3 coding sequence is TGTGCCAGCAGCTTAGACTATCAGCCCCAGCATTTT. It translates to CASSLDYQPQHF.

This clone has only a few counts. The chain employs TRBV29-1 and TRBJ2-6; TRBD1 aligns across 8 bases. This CDR3 region has 17 residues. Trimming took 4 bases from V and 3 from J; bases not matched to a gene: 11. The germline V gene encodes CDR1 SQVTM and CDR2 ANQGSEA. This CDR3 is CSVVHGQGAIGANVLTF. The CDR3 nucleotides read TGCAGCGTTGTTCATGGGCAGGGGGCGATTGGGGCCAACGTCCTGACTTTC.

This chain links TRBV14 with TRBJ1-2; D remains unclear. Germline-derived CDR1 and CDR2 are SGHDN and FVKESK. The CDR3 consists of 15 residues. V was pared by 0 bases and J by 2 bases, with 10 bases between. The CDR3 bases are TGTGCCAGCAGCCAAGATCACGGCAGAAACTATGGCTACACCTTC. It specifies CASSQDHGRNYGYTF.

The chain has TRBV28 and TRBJ2-5; 8 bases align to TRBD2. The junction had 7 bases not matched to a gene; V was cut back by 3 bases and J by 1 base. CDR1 MDHEN and CDR2 SYDVKM come from the germline V gene. This CDR3 has 16 residues. The CDR3 nucleotides are TGTGCCAGCAGTTTTTCTCTCGCGGGAGGCCAAGAGACCCAGTACTTC. Amino acid sequence: CASSFSLAGGQETQYF.

This chain connects TRBV27 to TRBJ1-1; D is unclear. The germline V gene encodes CDR1 MNHEY and CDR2 SMNVEV (reference sequence). The CDR3 length is 14 residues. V gave up 2 bases and J gave up 1 base, with 8 bases separating them. The CDR3 loop is CASSLTWGNTEAFF. The CDR3 DNA is TGTGCCAGCAGTTTAACTTGGGGGAACACTGAAGCTTTCTTT.

This rearrangement joins TRBV4-1 to TRBJ2-1; 11 bases line up with TRBD2. The V and J ends lost 10 bases and 7 bases, in that order; junction bases with no gene match: 12. The CDR3 is 15 amino acids. CDR1 is MGHRA and CDR2 is YSYEKL in the germline V gene. DNA for the CDR3: TGCGCCACTAGAATAGCGGGAGGGCCAGGTAATGAGCAGTTCTTC. Translated, it gives CATRIAGGPGNEQFF.

The chain has TRBV2 and TRBJ2-7, with 14 bases identical to TRBD2. With 4 bases clipped from V and 5 bases from J, the junction kept 1 base outside the gene matches. Per germline, CDR1 SNHLY and CDR2 FYNNEI. The CDR3 totals 14 residues. Here the CDR3 reads CASSGTSGRNEQYF. The CDR3 nucleotides read TGTGCCAGCAGTGGGACTAGCGGGAGGAACGAGCAGTACTTC.